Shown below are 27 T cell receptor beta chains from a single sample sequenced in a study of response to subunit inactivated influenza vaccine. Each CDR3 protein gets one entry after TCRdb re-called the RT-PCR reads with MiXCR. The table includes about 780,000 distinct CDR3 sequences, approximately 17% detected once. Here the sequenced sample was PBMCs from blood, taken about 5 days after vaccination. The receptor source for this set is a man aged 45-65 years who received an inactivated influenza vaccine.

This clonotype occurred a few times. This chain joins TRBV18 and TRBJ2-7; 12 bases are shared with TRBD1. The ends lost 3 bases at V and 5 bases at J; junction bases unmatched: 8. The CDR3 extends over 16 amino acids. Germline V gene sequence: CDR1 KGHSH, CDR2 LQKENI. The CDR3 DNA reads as TGTGCCAGCTCACCGAATGCGGGACAGGGGGCAAACGAGCAGTACTTC. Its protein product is CASSPNAGQGANEQYF.

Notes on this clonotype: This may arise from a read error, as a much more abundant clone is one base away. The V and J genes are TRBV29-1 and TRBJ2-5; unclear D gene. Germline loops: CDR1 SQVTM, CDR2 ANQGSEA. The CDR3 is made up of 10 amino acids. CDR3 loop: CGVIQETQYF. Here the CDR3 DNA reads TGCGGCGTTATCCAAGAGACCCAGTACTTC.

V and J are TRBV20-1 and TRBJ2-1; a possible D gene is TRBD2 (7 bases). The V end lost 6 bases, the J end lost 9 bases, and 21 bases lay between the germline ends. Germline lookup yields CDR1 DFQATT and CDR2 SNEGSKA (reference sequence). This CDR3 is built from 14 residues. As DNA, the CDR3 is TGCAGTGCAAGCAGGGGTCCGCCGGGGGGTGAGCAGTTCTTC. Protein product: CSASRGPPGGEQFF.

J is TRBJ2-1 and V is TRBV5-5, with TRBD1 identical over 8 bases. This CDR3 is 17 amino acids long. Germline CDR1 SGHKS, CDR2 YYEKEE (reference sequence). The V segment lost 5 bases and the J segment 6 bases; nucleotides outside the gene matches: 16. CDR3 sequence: CASSYQDRGKVGNEQFF. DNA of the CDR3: TGTGCCAGCAGTTATCAAGACAGGGGTAAGGTCGGCAATGAGCAGTTCTTC.

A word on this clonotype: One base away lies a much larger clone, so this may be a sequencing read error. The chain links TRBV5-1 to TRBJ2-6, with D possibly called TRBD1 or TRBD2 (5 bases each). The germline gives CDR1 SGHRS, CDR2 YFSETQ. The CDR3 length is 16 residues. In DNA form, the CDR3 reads TGCGCCGGCAGCCGGGACCCCGGCTCTGGGGCCAACGTCCTGACTTTC. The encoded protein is CAGSRDPGSGANVLTF. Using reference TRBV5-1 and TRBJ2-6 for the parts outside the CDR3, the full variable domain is KAGVTQTPRYLIKTRGQQVTLSCSPISGHRSVSWYQQTPGQGLQFLFEYFSETQRNKGNFPGRFSGRQFSNSRSEMNVSTLELGDSALYLCAGSRDPGSGANVLTFGAGSRLTVL.

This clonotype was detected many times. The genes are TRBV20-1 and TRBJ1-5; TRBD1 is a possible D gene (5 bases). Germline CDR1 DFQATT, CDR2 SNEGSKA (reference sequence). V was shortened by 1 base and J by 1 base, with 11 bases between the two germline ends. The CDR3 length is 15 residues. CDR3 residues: CSARVGGNSNQPQHF. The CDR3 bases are TGCAGTGCTAGAGTTGGGGGGAACAGCAATCAGCCCCAGCATTTT.

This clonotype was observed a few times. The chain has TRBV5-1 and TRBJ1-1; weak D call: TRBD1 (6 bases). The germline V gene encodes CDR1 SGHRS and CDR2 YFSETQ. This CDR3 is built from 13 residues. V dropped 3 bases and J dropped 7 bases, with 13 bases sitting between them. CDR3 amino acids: CASSSTGENEAFF. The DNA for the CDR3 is TGCGCCAGCAGCTCGACAGGAGAGAATGAAGCTTTCTTT.

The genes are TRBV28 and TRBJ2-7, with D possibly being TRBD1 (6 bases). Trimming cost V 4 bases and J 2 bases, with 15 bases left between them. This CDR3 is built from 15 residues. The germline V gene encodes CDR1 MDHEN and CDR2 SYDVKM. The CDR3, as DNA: TGTGCCAGCAGTTCTTACTACAGGGACGCCTACGAGCAGTACTTC. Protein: CASSSYYRDAYEQYF.

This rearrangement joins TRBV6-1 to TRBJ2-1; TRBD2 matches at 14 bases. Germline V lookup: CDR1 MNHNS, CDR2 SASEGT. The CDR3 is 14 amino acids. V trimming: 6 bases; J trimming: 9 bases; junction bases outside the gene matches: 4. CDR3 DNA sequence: TGTGCCAGCAGCAGGACTAGCGGGAGGACTGAGCAGTTCTTC. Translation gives CASSRTSGRTEQFF.

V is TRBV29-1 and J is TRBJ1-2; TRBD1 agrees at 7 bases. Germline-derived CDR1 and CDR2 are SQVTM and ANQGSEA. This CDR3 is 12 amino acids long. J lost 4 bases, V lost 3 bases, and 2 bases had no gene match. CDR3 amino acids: CSVDRGAYGYTF. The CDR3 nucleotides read TGCAGCGTTGACAGGGGGGCCTATGGCTACACCTTC.

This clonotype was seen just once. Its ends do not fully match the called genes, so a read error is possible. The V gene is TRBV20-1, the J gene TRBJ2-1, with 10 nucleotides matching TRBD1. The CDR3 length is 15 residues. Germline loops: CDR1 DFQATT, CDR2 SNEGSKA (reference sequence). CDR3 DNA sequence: TGCAGTTCTAGAGGGACAGGGGTTCCCTACAATGAGCAGTTCTTC. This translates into CSSRGTGVPYNEQFF.

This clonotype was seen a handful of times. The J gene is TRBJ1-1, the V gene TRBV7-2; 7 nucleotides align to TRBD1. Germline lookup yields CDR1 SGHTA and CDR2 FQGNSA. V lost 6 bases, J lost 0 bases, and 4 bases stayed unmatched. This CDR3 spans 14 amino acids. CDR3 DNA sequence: TGTGCCAGCAGATCCGGGACAGTGAACACTGAAGCTTTCTTT. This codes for CASRSGTVNTEAFF.

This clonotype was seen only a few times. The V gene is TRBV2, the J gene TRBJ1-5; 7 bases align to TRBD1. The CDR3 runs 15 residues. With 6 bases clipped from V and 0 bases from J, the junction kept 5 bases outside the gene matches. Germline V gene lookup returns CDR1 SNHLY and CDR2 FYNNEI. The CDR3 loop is CASRDRPYSNQPQHF. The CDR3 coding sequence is TGTGCCAGCAGGGACAGGCCATATAGCAATCAGCCCCAGCATTTT.

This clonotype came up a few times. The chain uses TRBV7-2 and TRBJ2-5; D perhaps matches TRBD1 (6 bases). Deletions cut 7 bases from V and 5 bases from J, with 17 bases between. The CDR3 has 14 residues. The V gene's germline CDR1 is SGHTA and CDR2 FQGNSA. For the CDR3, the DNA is TGTGCCAGCACCTCACAGGGTTTCGGGGAGACCCAGTACTTC. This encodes CASTSQGFGETQYF.

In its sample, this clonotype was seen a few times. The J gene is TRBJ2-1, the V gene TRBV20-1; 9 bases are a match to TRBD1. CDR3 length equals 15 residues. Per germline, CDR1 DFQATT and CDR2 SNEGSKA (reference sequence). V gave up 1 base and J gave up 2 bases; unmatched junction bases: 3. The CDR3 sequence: CSARVGTGPYNEQFF. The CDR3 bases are TGCAGTGCTAGAGTGGGGACAGGGCCCTACAATGAGCAGTTCTTC.

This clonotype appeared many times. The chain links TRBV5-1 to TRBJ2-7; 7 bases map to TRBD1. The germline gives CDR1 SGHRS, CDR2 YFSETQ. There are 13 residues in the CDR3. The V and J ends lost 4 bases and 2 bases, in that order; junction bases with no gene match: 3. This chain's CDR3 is CASSTGTAYEQYF. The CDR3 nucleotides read TGCGCCAGCAGCACAGGGACAGCCTACGAGCAGTACTTC.

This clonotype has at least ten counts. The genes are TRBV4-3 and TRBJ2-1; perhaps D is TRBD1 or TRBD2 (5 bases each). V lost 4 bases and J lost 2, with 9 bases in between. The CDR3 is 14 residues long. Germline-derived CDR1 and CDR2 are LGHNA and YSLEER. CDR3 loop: CASSPGRTYNEQFF. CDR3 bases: TGCGCCAGCAGCCCGGGACGGACCTACAATGAGCAGTTCTTC.

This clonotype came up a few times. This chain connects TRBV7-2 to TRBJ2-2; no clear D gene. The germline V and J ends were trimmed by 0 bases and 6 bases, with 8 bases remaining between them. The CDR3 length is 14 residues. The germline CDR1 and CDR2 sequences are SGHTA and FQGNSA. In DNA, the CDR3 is TGTGCCAGCAGCTTAGCATTTTCGGCCGGGGAGCTGTTTTTT. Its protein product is CASSLAFSAGELFF.

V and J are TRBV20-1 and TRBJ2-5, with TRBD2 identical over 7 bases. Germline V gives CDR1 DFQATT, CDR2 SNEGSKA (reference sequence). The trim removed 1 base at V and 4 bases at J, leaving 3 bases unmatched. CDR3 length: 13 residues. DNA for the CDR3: TGCAGTGCTAGAGCGGGGGGAGGAGAGACCCAGTACTTC. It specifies CSARAGGGETQYF.

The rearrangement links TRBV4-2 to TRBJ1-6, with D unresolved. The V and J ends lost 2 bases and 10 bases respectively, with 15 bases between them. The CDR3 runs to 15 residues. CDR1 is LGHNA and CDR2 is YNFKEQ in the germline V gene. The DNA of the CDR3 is TGTGCCAGCAGCCAACCATCGGGAGGAGGATCACCCCTCCACTTT. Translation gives CASSQPSGGGSPLHF.

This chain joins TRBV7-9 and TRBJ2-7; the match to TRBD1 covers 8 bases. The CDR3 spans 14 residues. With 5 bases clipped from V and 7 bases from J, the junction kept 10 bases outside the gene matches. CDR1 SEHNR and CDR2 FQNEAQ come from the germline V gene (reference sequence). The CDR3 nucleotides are TGTGCCAGCAGCCCGGGATCAGGGGGCGGGGAGCAGTACTTC. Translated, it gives CASSPGSGGGEQYF.

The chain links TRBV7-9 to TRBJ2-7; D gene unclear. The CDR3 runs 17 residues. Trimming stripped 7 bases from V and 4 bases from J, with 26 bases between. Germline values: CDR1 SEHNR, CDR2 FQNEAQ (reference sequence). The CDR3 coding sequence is TGTGCCAGCATCGCTGTGACTGGAAACGGAGCAGGTTACGAGCAGTACTTC. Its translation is CASIAVTGNGAGYEQYF.

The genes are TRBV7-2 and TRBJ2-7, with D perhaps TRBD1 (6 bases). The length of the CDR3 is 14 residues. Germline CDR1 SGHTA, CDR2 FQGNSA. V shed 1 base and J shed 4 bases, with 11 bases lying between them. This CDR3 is CASSLDREFYEQYF. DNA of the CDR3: TGTGCCAGCAGCTTAGACAGGGAATTTTACGAGCAGTACTTC.

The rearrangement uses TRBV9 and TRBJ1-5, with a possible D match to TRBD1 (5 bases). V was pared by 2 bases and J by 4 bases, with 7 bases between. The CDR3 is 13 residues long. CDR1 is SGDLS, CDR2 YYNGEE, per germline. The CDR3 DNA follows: TGTGCCAGCAGCGTGTCAGGGAATCAGCCCCAGCATTTT. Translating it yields CASSVSGNQPQHF.

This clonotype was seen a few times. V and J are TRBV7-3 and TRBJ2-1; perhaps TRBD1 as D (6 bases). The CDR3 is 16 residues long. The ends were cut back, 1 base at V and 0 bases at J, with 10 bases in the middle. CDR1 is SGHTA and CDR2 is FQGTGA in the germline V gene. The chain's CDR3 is CASSLIGTLSYNEQFF. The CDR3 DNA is TGTGCCAGCAGCTTAATAGGGACACTCTCCTACAATGAGCAGTTCTTC. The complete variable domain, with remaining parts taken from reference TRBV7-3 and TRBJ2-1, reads GAGVSQTPSNKVTEKGKYVELRCDPISGHTALYWYRQSLGQGPEFLIYFQGTGAADDSGLPNDRFFAVRPEGSVSTLKIQRTERGDSAVYLCASSLIGTLSYNEQFFGPGTRLTVL.

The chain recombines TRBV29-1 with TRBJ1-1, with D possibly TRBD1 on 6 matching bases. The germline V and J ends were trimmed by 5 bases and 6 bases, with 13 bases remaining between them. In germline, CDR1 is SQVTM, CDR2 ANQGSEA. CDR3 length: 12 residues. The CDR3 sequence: CSVSGARAEAFF. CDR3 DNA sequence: TGCAGCGTTTCGGGGGCGCGCGCTGAAGCTTTCTTT.

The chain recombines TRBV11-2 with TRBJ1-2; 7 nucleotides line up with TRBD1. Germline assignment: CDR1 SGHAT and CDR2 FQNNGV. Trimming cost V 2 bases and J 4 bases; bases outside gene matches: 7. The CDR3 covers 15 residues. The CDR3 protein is CASSLRPDRVYGYTF. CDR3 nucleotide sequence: TGTGCCAGCAGCTTACGCCCAGACAGGGTCTATGGCTACACCTTC.